Presented here are 14 T cell receptor beta chains from one specimen sequenced in a study of T cell responses to AZD1222 COVID-19 vaccine. Generated by immunoSEQ multiplex PCR, the TCRdb table keeps only in-frame clones and is missing some. The table includes roughly 180,000 clones, 90% to 95% detected once. Sequenced here: peripheral blood, sampled 28 days after the second AZD1222 dose. These receptors all come from an adult who received the AZD1222 COVID-19 vaccine.

The V gene is TRBV7-2, the J gene TRBJ2-2; TRBD1 matches at 8 bases. Trimming cost V 5 bases and J 5 bases; bases outside gene matches: 4. From germline, CDR1 is SGHTA and CDR2 FQGNSA. CDR3 length equals 14 residues. The CDR3 reads CASSPRQGTGELFF. In DNA, the CDR3 is TGTGCCAGCAGCCCCCGACAGGGGACCGGGGAGCTGTTTTTT.

The chain employs TRBV11-2 and TRBJ1-1; tentatively, D is TRBD1 (5 bases). The CDR3 extends over 13 amino acids. Trimming removed 5 bases from V and 4 bases from J, with 11 bases in between. The germline V gene encodes CDR1 SGHAT and CDR2 FQNNGV. The CDR3 DNA reads as TGTGCCAGCAGCCTCCTCGGGGGCACTGAAGCTTTCTTT. Translated: CASSLLGGTEAFF.

V is TRBV12-3 or TRBV12-4 and J is TRBJ2-7; no clear D gene. CDR3 length: 13 amino acids. V was pared by 2 bases and J by 2 bases, with 7 bases between. Here the CDR3 reads CASSLRVPYEQYF. CDR3 nucleotides: TGTGCCAGCAGTTTAAGGGTTCCCTACGAGCAGTACTTC.

This chain connects TRBV14 to TRBJ1-1; no reliable D call. With 4 bases removed from V and 0 bases from J, the gap between germline ends came to 15 bases. There are 16 residues in the CDR3. Germline V gives CDR1 SGHDN, CDR2 FVKESK. CDR3 amino acids: CASSLDTLLMNTEAFF. CDR3 coding DNA: TGTGCCAGCAGCCTTGACACCCTTCTGATGAACACTGAAGCTTTCTTT.

The rearrangement joins TRBV28 to TRBJ1-2; TRBD1 might be the D (5 bases). Germline loops: CDR1 MDHEN, CDR2 SYDVKM. The V gene lost 6 bases and the J gene lost 8 bases, with 19 bases spanning the gap. The CDR3 is 14 amino acids. CDR3: CASRSTRGSGGYTF. In DNA, the CDR3 is TGTGCCAGCAGATCGACACGGGGGTCGGGCGGCTACACCTTC.

V usage is TRBV9 and J usage is TRBJ1-1; D perhaps matches TRBD1 (6 bases). The CDR3 is 15 amino acids. V gave up 4 bases and J gave up 3 bases, with 16 bases separating them. Germline CDR1 and CDR2: SGDLS and YYNGEE. As DNA, the CDR3 is TGTGCCAGCAGCCCCTTGCGGGGGCGGGACACTGAAGCTTTCTTT. Protein product: CASSPLRGRDTEAFF.

The chain employs TRBV6-6 and TRBJ2-5; TRBD2 matches 8 bases. CDR1 is MNHNY, CDR2 SVGAGI, per germline (reference sequence). Trimming at V came to 0 bases and at J to 5 bases, leaving 2 bases not matched to a gene. CDR3 length: 14 residues. The CDR3: CASSYSLAGETQYF. In DNA form, the CDR3 reads TGTGCCAGCAGTTACTCGCTAGCGGGTGAGACCCAGTACTTC.

A few counts support this clone. The J gene is TRBJ2-7, the V gene TRBV5-6; D perhaps matches TRBD2 (5 bases). CDR3 size: 15 residues. V lost 4 bases to trimming and J lost 1 base, with 15 bases between them. From germline, CDR1 is SGHDT and CDR2 YYEEEE. For the CDR3, the DNA is TGTGCCAGCAGCCTAGGGATGGGAGCATCCTACGAGCAGTACTTC. It translates to CASSLGMGASYEQYF.

V usage is TRBV6-2 or TRBV6-3 and J usage is TRBJ1-1, with D perhaps TRBD1 (6 bases). V was shortened by 6 bases and J by 1 base, with 21 bases between the two germline ends. This CDR3 contains 17 residues. The germline V gene encodes CDR1 MNHEY and CDR2 SVGEGT. For the CDR3, the DNA is TGTGCCAGCAGCCCTGCCCCCTACAGGGCCCAGAACACTGAAGCTTTCTTT. This codes for CASSPAPYRAQNTEAFF.

The chain combines TRBV7-2 with TRBJ2-7; no definite D call. V was pared by 5 bases and J by 1 base, with 12 bases between. The CDR3 contains 14 residues. Looked up from germline, CDR1 is SGHTA and CDR2 is FQGNSA. The CDR3 loop is CASSRRLESYEQYF. The CDR3 bases are TGTGCCAGCAGCCGTAGGCTGGAATCCTACGAGCAGTACTTC.

J is TRBJ1-1 and V is TRBV19; maybe TRBD1 (6 bases). CDR1 and CDR2 (germline): LNHDA, SQIVND (reference sequence). V was cut by 6 bases and J by 4 bases, with 12 bases left in between. CDR3 length: 13 amino acids. The CDR3 loop is CASRPQGGTEAFF. The CDR3 DNA reads TGTGCCAGTAGACCACAGGGAGGCACTGAAGCTTTCTTT.

CDR3 DNA: TGTGCCAGCAGCGTAGCCACTAGCGGGGGACTTAGCACAGATACGCAGTATTTT. Translated, it gives CASSVATSGGLSTDTQYF. The J gene is TRBJ2-3, the V gene TRBV9; 11 positions agree with TRBD2. This CDR3 is built from 18 residues. Germline-derived CDR1 and CDR2 are SGDLS and YYNGEE. V shed 0 bases and J 0 bases; nucleotides not matched to a gene: 6.

This chain links TRBV7-8 with TRBJ1-1, with a possible D match to TRBD1 (6 bases). The germline gives CDR1 SGHVS, CDR2 FQNEAQ. V shed 5 bases and J shed 0 bases, with 16 bases lying between them. The CDR3 is 16 amino acids. In DNA form, the CDR3 reads TGTGCCAGCAGCCGAGATCCGGGACACATGAACACTGAAGCTTTCTTT. Its translation is CASSRDPGHMNTEAFF.

This chain connects TRBV4-3 to TRBJ2-7; either TRBD1 or TRBD2 may fit D (5 bases each). The V end was cut by 0 bases, the J end by 9 bases, with 12 bases between. The CDR3 loop spans 13 amino acids. In germline, CDR1 is LGHNA, CDR2 YSLEER. CDR3 in amino acids: CASSQDVGDGQYF. CDR3 DNA sequence: TGCGCCAGCAGCCAAGACGTAGGGGACGGGCAGTACTTC.